This entry is about one TCR beta chain. Treatment: roughly 18 received Ad26.COV2.S at low or high dose, single or two shots; about five received placebo; per-sample allocation not given. Samples came from day 63 after the first vaccine or placebo injection. The entry originates in a study of Ad26.COV2.S vaccination and SARS-CoV-2 variants. The assay was immunoSEQ multiplex PCR, and TCRdb's table has in-frame clones only and misses some. The data show some 410,000 clones, approximately 92% seen once. In germline, CDR1 is SEHNR, CDR2 FQNEAQ (reference sequence). This CDR3 has 15 residues. V trimming: 1 base; J trimming: 5 bases; junction bases outside the gene matches: 3.

Sequenced here: peripheral blood, sampled in a trial of Ad26.COV2.S vaccine versus placebo. The TCR was taken from a person between 18 and 65 years old who received the Ad26.COV2.S COVID-19 vaccine or a placebo. V and J are TRBV7-9 and TRBJ2-2, with 8 bases fitting TRBD1. Here the CDR3 reads CASSLGTGSTGELFF. The CDR3 bases are TGTGCCAGCAGCTTAGGGACAGGGAGTACCGGGGAGCTGTTTTTT.